Following are 23 T cell receptor beta chains from one sample sequenced in a study of cytomegalovirus exposure and HLA in healthy donors. Vbeta (60) and Jbeta (13) primers were used in the PCR. The table came from immunoSEQ multiplex PCR; TCRdb's copy has only in-frame clones and leaves some out. The data contain about 31,000 clones, 80% to 90% of them singletons. Sequencing input: PBMCs. Receptors were obtained from a boy between 10 and 17 years old in good health and CMV-seronegative.

This clone is categorized as medium-sized (0.01 to 0.1%). V and J are TRBV6-4 and TRBJ2-3, with D perhaps TRBD2 (5 bases). The length of the CDR3 is 14 residues. Trimming removed 4 bases from V and 3 bases from J, with 11 bases in between. The germline V gene encodes CDR1 MRHNA and CDR2 SNTAGT. The CDR3 nucleotides read TGTGCCAGCAGTGGAAGCGGAGAGACAGATACGCAGTATTTT. Residues: CASSGSGETDTQYF.

This clone was detected a few times. This chain uses TRBV28 with TRBJ1-1; no reliable D call. Germline V lookup: CDR1 MDHEN, CDR2 SYDVKM. The CDR3 extends over 17 amino acids. Trimming left V 4 bases short and J 4 bases short, with 22 bases between. The CDR3 region has the DNA TGTGCCAGCAGTTCTCTCCGAAACGGGGTACCGTTCACTGAAGCTTTCTTT. Translated: CASSSLRNGVPFTEAFF.

The chain joins TRBV2 to TRBJ2-6; 9 bases agree with TRBD1. Germline CDR1 and CDR2: SNHLY and FYNNEI. V dropped 6 bases and J dropped 2; count of bases not matched to a gene: 2. This CDR3 region has 15 residues. CDR3 sequence: CASSTGGTGANVLTF. DNA of the CDR3: TGTGCCAGCAGCACAGGGGGCACTGGGGCCAACGTCCTGACTTTC.

The J gene is TRBJ2-5, the V gene TRBV4-1; the D gene is possibly TRBD2 (5 bases). V lost 1 base to trimming and J lost 4 bases, with 16 bases between them. CDR1 is MGHRA and CDR2 is YSYEKL in the germline V gene. The CDR3 is 16 residues long. For the CDR3, the DNA is TGCGCCAGCAGCCAAGGCGTGGGCGGGTTTGGAGAGACCCAGTACTTC. This translates into CASSQGVGGFGETQYF.

The rearrangement uses TRBV7-9 and TRBJ2-1; D may be TRBD1 (6 bases). The CDR3 totals 14 residues. Germline V gives CDR1 SEHNR, CDR2 FQNEAQ (reference sequence). Trimming removed 5 bases at V and 4 bases at J, with 12 bases between. CDR3 amino acids: CASSPRTEYNEQFF. CDR3 nucleotides: TGTGCCAGCAGCCCCCGGACAGAGTACAATGAGCAGTTCTTC.

This rearrangement joins TRBV7-9 to TRBJ2-2; 9 bases are shared with TRBD1. V gave up 2 bases and J gave up 3 bases; unmatched junction bases: 4. The CDR3 runs 16 residues. Germline assignment: CDR1 SEHNR and CDR2 FQNEAQ (reference sequence). In nucleotides, the CDR3 is TGTGCCAGCAGCTTAATCCGGGACAGGGACACCGGGGAGCTGTTTTTT. This gives the protein CASSLIRDRDTGELFF.

The chain couples TRBV6-5 to TRBJ1-1; no firm D call. The ends were cut back, 0 bases at V and 1 base at J, with 6 bases in the middle. The CDR3 covers 14 residues. Germline values: CDR1 MNHEY, CDR2 SVGAGI. CDR3 in amino acids: CASSYSAPNTEAFF. CDR3 DNA: TGTGCCAGCAGTTACTCGGCTCCGAACACTGAAGCTTTCTTT.

This rearrangement joins TRBV5-1 to TRBJ2-3, with TRBD2 identical over 9 bases. Germline-derived CDR1 and CDR2 are SGHRS and YFSETQ. The CDR3 length is 16 residues. With 6 bases clipped from V and 2 bases from J, the junction kept 10 bases outside the gene matches. The CDR3 DNA follows: TGCGCCAGCAAGCTACCTCTAGCGGGGACCACAGATACGCAGTATTTT. Translation gives CASKLPLAGTTDTQYF.

This clone was counted only a few times. The V gene is TRBV4-3, the J gene TRBJ2-1, with TRBD2 as a possible D gene (7 bases). CDR3 length: 19 residues. V dropped 4 bases and J dropped 1 base, with 23 bases sitting between them. The germline CDR1 and CDR2 sequences are LGHNA and YSLEER. CDR3 sequence (DNA): TGCGCCAGCAGCCCATATCTAGAAGGGGGGGCGACTTCCTACAATGAGCAGTTCTTC. Protein: CASSPYLEGGATSYNEQFF.

The chain is built from TRBV2 and TRBJ2-5, with TRBD1 matching over 9 bases. V lost 6 bases, J lost 11 bases, and 16 bases stayed unmatched. The CDR3 is 15 amino acids. CDR1 SNHLY and CDR2 FYNNEI come from the germline V gene. The CDR3 region is CASSRYGDRDGEQYF. The CDR3 nucleotides read TGTGCCAGCAGCCGTTACGGGGACAGGGACGGGGAGCAGTACTTC.

This chain connects TRBV27 to TRBJ1-5; 7 bases match TRBD1. The CDR3 loop spans 14 amino acids. Looked up from germline, CDR1 is MNHEY and CDR2 is SMNVEV (reference sequence). V was clipped by 3 bases and J by 4 bases; unmatched bases: 3. The CDR3 sequence is CASSFGQANQPQHF. DNA for the CDR3: TGTGCCAGCAGTTTTGGACAGGCGAATCAGCCCCAGCATTTT.

The rearrangement joins TRBV15 to TRBJ2-3; 8 positions agree with TRBD2. Per the germline V gene, CDR1 is LNHNV and CDR2 is YYDKDF (reference sequence). CDR3 length: 15 residues. V gave up 0 bases and J gave up 1 base; unmatched junction bases: 0. The CDR3 here is CATSRERGGTDTQYF. The CDR3 coding sequence is TGTGCCACCAGCAGAGAGCGGGGGGGCACAGATACGCAGTATTTT.

The chain is built from TRBV6-1 and TRBJ1-1; D is ambiguous. The V gene's germline CDR1 is MNHNS and CDR2 SASEGT. V was pared by 1 base and J by 3 bases, with 6 bases between. This CDR3 has 13 amino acids. The CDR3 sequence is CASSEGAHTEAFF. CDR3 bases: TGTGCCAGCAGTGAAGGGGCCCACACTGAAGCTTTCTTT.

The chain links TRBV19 to TRBJ1-5; 9 bases match TRBD1. V dropped 6 bases and J dropped 7; count of bases not matched to a gene: 10. The CDR3 contains 15 residues. Germline V gene data show CDR1 as LNHDA and CDR2 as SQIVND (reference sequence). CDR3 sequence (DNA): TGTGCCAGTAGGAATACCGGGACAGGGCGGCAGCCCCAGCATTTT. Residues: CASRNTGTGRQPQHF. Combining the CDR3 with reference TRBV19 and TRBJ1-5 gives the whole variable domain DGGITQSPKYLFRKEGQNVTLSCEQNLNHDAMYWYRQDPGQGLRLIYYSQIVNDFQKGDIAEGYSVSREKKESFPLTVTSAQKNPTAFYLCASRNTGTGRQPQHFGDGTRLSIL.

This chain uses TRBV4-3 with TRBJ2-7; D possibly corresponds to TRBD2 (5 bases). The V end was cut by 4 bases, the J end by 4 bases, with 17 bases between. There are 15 residues in the CDR3. The V gene's germline CDR1 is LGHNA and CDR2 YSLEER. CDR3 nucleotide sequence: TGCGCCAGCAGCCTAACTAGGGCGAGTGCGTACGAGCAGTACTTC. Translating gives CASSLTRASAYEQYF.

The chain couples TRBV18 to TRBJ2-2, with 8 bases identical to TRBD1. The germline gives CDR1 KGHSH, CDR2 LQKENI. This CDR3 contains 17 residues. The J segment lost 1 base and the V segment lost 4 bases, leaving 8 bases of the junction unmatched. The CDR3 DNA sequence: TGTGCCAGCTCACGGGAAGACAGGGGCCTGAACACCGGGGAGCTGTTTTTT. It yields the protein CASSREDRGLNTGELFF.

This clone came up once. This chain joins TRBV28 and TRBJ1-3; 8 bases line up with TRBD1. J gave up 4 bases and V 6 bases, and 5 bases lay outside the gene matches. The CDR3 has 14 residues. CDR1 is MDHEN and CDR2 is SYDVKM in the germline V gene. The CDR3: CASRGDRLGNTIYF. Here the CDR3 DNA reads TGTGCCAGCAGAGGGGACAGGCTGGGAAACACCATATATTTT.

The rearrangement joins TRBV13 to TRBJ2-3; D perhaps matches TRBD2 (6 bases). V lost 0 bases and J 4 bases, leaving 8 bases between the germline ends. Germline lookup yields CDR1 PRHDT and CDR2 FYEKMQ (reference sequence). The CDR3 totals 14 residues. The CDR3 region is CASSLGGTSDTQYF. In DNA, the CDR3 is TGTGCCAGCAGCTTAGGAGGGACTTCAGATACGCAGTATTTT. Supplemented by reference TRBV13 and TRBJ2-3, the full variable domain reads AAGVIQSPRHLIKEKRETATLKCYPIPRHDTVYWYQQGPGQDPQFLISFYEKMQSDKGSIPDRFSAQQFSDYHSELNMSSLELGDSALYFCASSLGGTSDTQYFGPGTRLTVL.

The genes are TRBV5-3 and TRBJ2-5; the D gene is possibly TRBD2 (5 bases). TRBV5-3 is identified as an open reading frame with a role that is uncertain. The V gene lost 4 bases and the J gene lost 1 base, with 17 bases spanning the gap. This CDR3 region has 16 residues. DNA of the CDR3: TGTGCCAGAAGCCGAGAGATGGACTTAATCCAAGAGACCCAGTACTTC. It yields the protein CARSREMDLIQETQYF.

The gene calls are TRBV5-1 and TRBJ1-3, with 7 bases lining up with TRBD1. Germline V gene sequence: CDR1 SGHRS, CDR2 YFSETQ. The CDR3 is 15 amino acids. V was pared by 1 base and J by 0 bases, with 1 base of the junction left unmatched. For the CDR3, the DNA is TGCGCCAGCAGCTTGCAGGGGGACTCTGGAAACACCATATATTTT. This gives the protein CASSLQGDSGNTIYF.

The rearrangement joins TRBV21-1 to TRBJ2-1; the DNA was not used to check the table's D call, TRBD1. TRBV21-1 is a pseudogene segment. This CDR3 region has 15 residues. DNA of the CDR3: TGTGCCAGCAGCAAAGGGCCAGGGTCATACAATGAGCAGTTCTTC. This codes for CASSKGPGSYNEQFF.

The count of this clone is one. This chain uses TRBV4-1 with TRBJ2-1, with TRBD2 matching over 9 bases. This CDR3 is 18 amino acids long. Germline-derived CDR1 and CDR2 are MGHRA and YSYEKL. After removal of 2 bases from V and 3 bases from J, the junction contained 11 bases not matched to a gene. Here the CDR3 DNA reads TGCGCCAGCAGCCAATCCCCTCTGCGGGGGGGCTACTACAATGAGCAGTTCTTC. Translation gives CASSQSPLRGGYYNEQFF.

V is TRBV27 and J is TRBJ2-2; TRBD2 agrees at 8 bases. The CDR3 covers 16 residues. Trimming at V came to 2 bases and at J to 4 bases, leaving 6 bases not matched to a gene. Looked up from germline, CDR1 is MNHEY and CDR2 is SMNVEV (reference sequence). CDR3 region: CASSLRAGGGTGELFF. The CDR3 DNA is TGTGCCAGCAGTTTAAGGGCGGGGGGAGGCACCGGGGAGCTGTTTTTT.